This T cell receptor (beta chain) was found in a study of shared clonotypes between healthy human individuals. Deep level was the assay's run setting. TCRdb's copy holds only in-frame clones and misses some; the assay was immunoSEQ multiplex PCR. The table includes 1.4 million or so clones, approximately 98.5% detected once. Study-wide results and limits: Memory subsets generally showed lower estimated richness than naive subsets. All-four-donor shared clonotypes had higher generation probabilities than non-shared clonotypes did.

Notes on this clone: The antigen remains undetermined.

The CDR3 contains 15 residues. V shed 2 bases and J shed 3 bases, with 14 bases lying between them. Germline loops: CDR1 MNHNY, CDR2 SVGAGI (reference sequence). The V gene is TRBV6-6, the J gene TRBJ2-7, with D possibly matching TRBD1 (5 bases). The receptor comes from a man aged 25 to 40 in good health. The sequenced sample consisted of naive CD4+ T cells sorted from blood. The sample's subset: CD45RA+ positively selected. The CDR3 sequence: CASSYRPRADYEQYF. The CDR3 nucleotides are TGTGCCAGCAGTTACCGGCCCAGGGCCGACTACGAGCAGTACTTC.